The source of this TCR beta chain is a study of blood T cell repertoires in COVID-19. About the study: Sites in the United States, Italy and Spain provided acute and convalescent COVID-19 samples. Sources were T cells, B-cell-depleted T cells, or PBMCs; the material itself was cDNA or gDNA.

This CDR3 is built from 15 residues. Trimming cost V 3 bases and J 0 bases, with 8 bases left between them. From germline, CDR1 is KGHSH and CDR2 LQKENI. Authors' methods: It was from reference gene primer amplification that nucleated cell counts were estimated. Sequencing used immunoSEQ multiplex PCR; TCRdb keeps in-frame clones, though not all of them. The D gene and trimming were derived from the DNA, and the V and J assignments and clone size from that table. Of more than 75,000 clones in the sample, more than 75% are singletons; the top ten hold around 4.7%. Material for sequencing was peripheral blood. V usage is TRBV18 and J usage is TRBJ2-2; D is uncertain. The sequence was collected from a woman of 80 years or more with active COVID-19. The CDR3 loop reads CASSPLQSNTGELFF. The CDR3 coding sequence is TGTGCCAGCTCACCTTTACAGTCGAACACCGGGGAGCTGTTTTTT. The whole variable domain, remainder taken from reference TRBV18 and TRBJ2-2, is NAGVMQNPRHLVRRRGQEARLRCSPMKGHSHVYWYRQLPEEGLKFMVYLQKENIIDESGMPKERFSAEFPKEGPSILRIQQVVRGDSAAYFCASSPLQSNTGELFFGEGSRLTVL.